The 32 T cell receptor beta chains in this list originate from one sample, sequenced in a study of T cells in localized non-small cell lung cancer. The table came from immunoSEQ multiplex PCR; TCRdb's copy has only in-frame clones and leaves some out. Of some 51,000 clones listed, 80% to 90% were seen once; the top ten hold roughly 5.1%. Specimen: peripheral blood, collected before any cancer treatment. These receptors were obtained from a woman between 35 and 70 years old with stage I lung adenocarcinoma.

The chain employs TRBV7-9 and TRBJ2-1, with 10 positions matching TRBD2. The junction had 4 bases not matched to a gene; V was cut back by 8 bases and J by 9 bases. This CDR3 is 12 amino acids long. The germline CDR1 and CDR2 sequences are SEHNR and FQNEAQ (reference sequence). The CDR3 is CASEGLAIEQFF. The CDR3 DNA is TGTGCCAGCGAGGGACTAGCGATTGAGCAGTTCTTC.

This clone is a singleton in its sample. The CDR3 DNA reads as TGTGCCAGCAGCCACCGCCCGCAGGGGGCCTCCTACGAGCAGTACTTC. It codes for CASSHRPQGASYEQYF. The rearrangement links TRBV7-2 to TRBJ2-7, with 8 positions matching TRBD1. The CDR3 is made up of 16 amino acids. Unmatched junction bases numbered 9, after V lost 5 bases and J lost 0 bases. Germline V gene sequence: CDR1 SGHTA, CDR2 FQGNSA.

This chain connects TRBV18 to TRBJ2-7; the match to TRBD1 covers 9 bases. V lost 3 bases to trimming and J lost 7 bases; unmatched junction nucleotides: 7. CDR1 is KGHSH, CDR2 LQKENI, per germline. CDR3 length: 14 residues. CDR3 sequence reads: CASSPSGTGIEQYF. The CDR3 region has the DNA TGTGCCAGCTCACCGTCTGGGACAGGGATTGAGCAGTACTTC.

The CDR3 loop reads CATSRGDSFNNEQFF. Here the CDR3 DNA reads TGTGCCACCAGCAGAGGGGACTCCTTTAACAATGAGCAGTTCTTC. The chain combines TRBV15 with TRBJ2-1; TRBD2 is a possible D gene (6 bases). CDR3 length equals 15 residues. Germline lookup yields CDR1 LNHNV and CDR2 YYDKDF (reference sequence). Trimming removed 1 base at V and 5 bases at J, with 12 bases between. Complete variable domain (other parts from reference TRBV15 and TRBJ2-1): DAMVIQNPRYQVTQFGKPVTLSCSQTLNHNVMYWYQQKSSQAPKLLFHYYDKDFNNEADTPDNFQSRRPNTSFCFLDIRSPGLGDTAMYLCATSRGDSFNNEQFFGPGTRLTVL.

The chain links TRBV5-1 to TRBJ1-1; TRBD1 matches at 7 bases. V dropped 1 base and J dropped 1; count of bases not matched to a gene: 13. CDR1 and CDR2 from the germline V gene are SGHRS and YFSETQ. The CDR3 runs to 18 residues. CDR3 sequence (DNA): TGCGCCAGCAGCTTGTCCTCGACAGGGCTAAAAGCGAACACTGAAGCTTTCTTT. It translates to CASSLSSTGLKANTEAFF.

The gene calls are TRBV4-1 and TRBJ1-4; no clear D gene. V was cut by 0 bases and J by 6 bases, with 14 bases left in between. The CDR3 is made up of 16 amino acids. Germline CDR1 is MGHRA and CDR2 is YSYEKL. CDR3 DNA sequence: TGCGCCAGCAGCCAAGACCCACCGGGTGTATATGAAAAACTGTTTTTT. Amino acids: CASSQDPPGVYEKLFF.

This clone was recorded only once. The chain combines TRBV20-1 with TRBJ1-2; possibly TRBD1 for D (5 bases). The germline V gene encodes CDR1 DFQATT and CDR2 SNEGSKA (reference sequence). Trimming took off 0 bases at V and 8 bases at J, with 7 bases between the two ends. This CDR3 has 11 amino acids. The CDR3 reads CSAREGVGYTF. CDR3 coding DNA: TGCAGTGCTAGAGAAGGGGTAGGCTACACCTTC.

The CDR3 spells CASSLIGTGGEKLFF. In DNA form, the CDR3 reads TGTGCCAGCAGCCTAATTGGGACAGGGGGAGAAAAACTGTTTTTT. The rearrangement links TRBV4-2 to TRBJ1-4; 11 nucleotides agree with TRBD1. The CDR3 covers 15 residues. Germline assignment: CDR1 LGHNA and CDR2 YNFKEQ. The J segment lost 8 bases and the V segment lost 4 bases, leaving 6 bases of the junction unmatched.

V is TRBV20-1 and J is TRBJ2-7; D tentatively fits TRBD1 or TRBD2 (6 bases each). V was cut by 5 bases and J by 6 bases, with 11 bases left in between. CDR1 and CDR2 from the germline V gene are DFQATT and SNEGSKA (reference sequence). CDR3 size: 11 residues. CDR3 amino acids: CSAPKGGEQYF. CDR3 DNA sequence: TGCAGTGCTCCCAAGGGGGGCGAGCAGTACTTC.

This chain links TRBV4-1 with TRBJ2-3, with D uncertain. This CDR3 contains 17 residues. The ends were cut back, 0 bases at V and 0 bases at J, with 13 bases in the middle. The germline V gene encodes CDR1 MGHRA and CDR2 YSYEKL. Here the CDR3 DNA reads TGCGCCAGCAGCCAAGATCTGACTTTTACTAGCACAGATACGCAGTATTTT. It is translated as CASSQDLTFTSTDTQYF.

The V call is TRBV7-9, the J call TRBJ1-2; D not certain. V lost 1 base to trimming and J lost 2 bases, with 8 bases between them. Germline assignment: CDR1 SEHNR and CDR2 FQNEAQ (reference sequence). This CDR3 contains 14 residues. The CDR3 sequence: CASSLDIVNYGYTF. The DNA for the CDR3 is TGTGCCAGCAGCTTAGATATCGTCAACTATGGCTACACCTTC.

V gene TRBV2 combines with J gene TRBJ2-3; 8 bases match TRBD1. CDR3 size: 17 residues. V shed 8 bases and J 4 bases; nucleotides not matched to a gene: 17. Germline V gene sequence: CDR1 SNHLY, CDR2 FYNNEI. The CDR3 region is CASRRSTGVSPADTQYF. The CDR3 bases are TGTGCCAGCCGCAGGTCGACAGGGGTGAGCCCCGCAGATACGCAGTATTTT.

The chain joins TRBV7-9 to TRBJ2-5, with D unclear. Trimming removed 3 bases at V and 4 bases at J, with 9 bases between. The CDR3 has 13 amino acids. Germline CDR1 reads SEHNR; CDR2 reads FQNEAQ (reference sequence). The CDR3 loop reads CASSFEHGETQYF. CDR3 DNA sequence: TGTGCCAGCAGCTTCGAGCATGGAGAGACCCAGTACTTC. The full variable domain, with the rest looked up from reference TRBV7-9 and TRBJ2-5, is DTGVSQNPRHKITKRGQNVTFRCDPISEHNRLYWYRQTLGQGPEFLTYFQNEAQLEKSRLLSDRFSAERPKGSFSTLEIQRTEQGDSAMYLCASSFEHGETQYFGPGTRLLVL.

This chain joins TRBV6-5 and TRBJ1-2; D unclear. The CDR3 consists of 14 residues. The V end was cut by 6 bases, the J end by 5 bases, with 16 bases between. The germline V gene has CDR1 MNHEY and CDR2 SVGAGI. CDR3 nucleotide sequence: TGTGCCAGCAGACCGGCGCGGACGCGATATGGCTACACCTTC. Its translation: CASRPARTRYGYTF.

This clone has a single count. This chain uses TRBV6-5 with TRBJ2-3; TRBD2 matches 12 bases. The CDR3 consists of 15 residues. J lost 5 bases, V lost 6 bases, and 6 bases had no gene match. In germline, CDR1 is MNHEY, CDR2 SVGAGI. The CDR3 is CASRTSGGQGDTQYF. The CDR3 DNA follows: TGTGCCAGCAGAACTAGCGGGGGGCAAGGAGATACGCAGTATTTT.

The chain recombines TRBV4-3 with TRBJ2-1; the D call may be TRBD1 or TRBD2 (6 bases each). CDR1 is LGHNA, CDR2 YSLEER, per germline. The CDR3 has 15 amino acids. Trimming removed 0 bases from V and 4 bases from J, with 10 bases in between. CDR3: CASSQEGGGYNEQFF. The CDR3 DNA reads TGCGCCAGCAGCCAAGAAGGAGGGGGATACAATGAGCAGTTCTTC.

CDR3 amino acids: CASSIIWGEYEQYF. In nucleotides, the CDR3 is TGTGCCAGTAGTATAATTTGGGGGGAGTACGAGCAGTACTTC. The rearrangement uses TRBV19 and TRBJ2-7; D is perhaps TRBD2 (6 bases). Germline V CDR1 and CDR2: LNHDA, SQIVND (reference sequence). The CDR3 sequence is 14 residues long. V was clipped by 2 bases and J by 4 bases, with 12 bases between them.

In this sample, this clone turned up once. The V call is TRBV18, the J call TRBJ2-4; D remains unclear. Trimming stripped 3 bases from V and 9 bases from J, with 12 bases between. CDR1 and CDR2 (germline): KGHSH, LQKENI. The CDR3 loop spans 13 amino acids. This CDR3 reads CASSPARWGIQYF. The CDR3 region has the DNA TGTGCCAGCTCACCGGCCAGGTGGGGCATTCAGTACTTC.

The chain has TRBV19 and TRBJ2-1, with D possibly being TRBD1 (6 bases). Germline assignment: CDR1 LNHDA and CDR2 SQIVND (reference sequence). The V gene lost 5 bases and the J gene lost 6 bases, with 17 bases spanning the gap. The CDR3 contains 15 residues. The CDR3 region has the DNA TGTGCCAGTAGTCCACTTACAGGGAAGCGCAATGAGCAGTTCTTC. Translation gives CASSPLTGKRNEQFF.

The gene calls are TRBV7-2 and TRBJ2-6, with 7 bases fitting TRBD1. The CDR3 runs to 17 residues. Trimming removed 5 bases from V and 0 bases from J; junction bases left unmatched: 7. Germline CDR1 reads SGHTA; CDR2 reads FQGNSA. The CDR3 sequence is CASSKQGRDSGANVLTF. DNA of the CDR3: TGTGCCAGCAGCAAACAGGGGAGAGACTCTGGGGCCAACGTCCTGACTTTC.

The gene calls are TRBV19 and TRBJ1-2; no reliable D call. CDR3 length: 14 residues. CDR1 is LNHDA and CDR2 is SQIVND in the germline V gene (reference sequence). Trimming took 6 bases from V and 0 from J, leaving 11 bases between them. The CDR3 coding sequence is TGTGCCAGTAGATCTGGGGAAGCTAACTATGGCTACACCTTC. It specifies CASRSGEANYGYTF.

A few counts support this clone. The V gene is TRBV2, the J gene TRBJ2-7; the D call may be TRBD1 or TRBD2 (5 bases each). Germline V gives CDR1 SNHLY, CDR2 FYNNEI. The ends were cut back, 7 bases at V and 0 bases at J, with 16 bases in the middle. The CDR3 runs 15 residues. The CDR3 region is CASTLRDQSSYEQYF. DNA of the CDR3: TGTGCCAGCACCCTGAGGGACCAGAGCTCCTACGAGCAGTACTTC.

The V and J genes are TRBV2 and TRBJ2-2, with D possibly being TRBD1 (6 bases). V was trimmed by 3 bases and J by 7 bases, leaving 15 bases between them. Germline lookup yields CDR1 SNHLY and CDR2 FYNNEI. This CDR3 comprises 15 residues. CDR3 DNA sequence: TGTGCCAGCAGTGACGAAGGCAGGGGATTCGGGGAGCTGTTTTTT. The encoded protein is CASSDEGRGFGELFF.

This clone has a single count. The CDR3, as DNA: TGTGCCAGCAGCTTAGCGAGCCGGCTTCAGAGCTCCTACAATGAGCAGTTCTTC. Its translation is CASSLASRLQSSYNEQFF. The chain recombines TRBV7-8 with TRBJ2-1; D remains unclear. CDR1 is SGHVS and CDR2 is FQNEAQ in the germline V gene. The CDR3 contains 18 residues. Trimming took off 0 bases at V and 0 bases at J, with 15 bases between the two ends.

This clone was picked up one time. V and J are TRBV27 and TRBJ2-7; a weak D match, TRBD1 (6 bases). The V gene's germline CDR1 is MNHEY and CDR2 SMNVEV (reference sequence). The CDR3 loop spans 15 amino acids. Deletions cut 5 bases from V and 4 bases from J, with 18 bases between. CDR3 in amino acids: CASSTSPTGLYEQYF. CDR3 in DNA: TGTGCCAGCAGTACCTCTCCGACAGGTCTGTACGAGCAGTACTTC.

V and J are TRBV7-9 and TRBJ1-2; maybe TRBD1 (5 bases). Trimming left V 3 bases short and J 2 bases short, with 13 bases between. This CDR3 comprises 15 residues. CDR1 SEHNR and CDR2 FQNEAQ come from the germline V gene (reference sequence). As DNA, the CDR3 is TGTGCCAGCAGCTTCTCGGGACCGACCAACTATGGCTACACCTTC. It yields the protein CASSFSGPTNYGYTF.

V usage is TRBV10-2 and J usage is TRBJ1-1, with 8 positions matching TRBD1. The germline gives CDR1 WSHSY, CDR2 SAAADI. The CDR3 is made up of 15 amino acids. V lost 7 bases and J lost 5; bases outside the gene matches: 12. DNA for the CDR3: TGCGCCAGCAAAGACAGGGGTGAACGGCGGACTGAAGCTTTCTTT. Its translation: CASKDRGERRTEAFF.

CDR3 DNA: TGTGCCAGCAGTCCCGAGGGCACGAGCACAGATACGCAGTATTTT. Translation: CASSPEGTSTDTQYF. J is TRBJ2-3 and V is TRBV5-8; maybe TRBD2 (5 bases). Trimming cost V 5 bases and J 0 bases, with 13 bases left between them. Germline-derived CDR1 and CDR2 are SGHTS and YDEGEE. This CDR3 has 15 amino acids. Based on the CDR3 plus reference TRBV5-8 and TRBJ2-3, the full variable domain is EAGVTQSPTHLIKTRGQQATLRCSPISGHTSVYWYQQALGLGLQFLLWYDEGEERNRGNFPPRFSGRQFPNYSSELNVNALELEDSALYLCASSPEGTSTDTQYFGPGTRLTVL.

The genes are TRBV9 and TRBJ1-6; no clear D gene. This CDR3 region has 14 residues. Germline V gene sequence: CDR1 SGDLS, CDR2 YYNGEE. V was clipped by 3 bases and J by 9 bases, with 13 bases between them. This CDR3 is CASSEGMGGSPLHF. CDR3 sequence (DNA): TGTGCCAGCAGCGAAGGAATGGGAGGTTCACCCCTCCACTTT.

This clone was seen more than once but under ten times. The V call is TRBV15, the J call TRBJ1-5; D is unresolved. The germline V and J ends were trimmed by 0 bases and 8 bases, with 8 bases remaining between them. Per the germline V gene, CDR1 is LNHNV and CDR2 is YYDKDF (reference sequence). CDR3 size: 13 residues. CDR3 coding DNA: TGTGCCACCAGCAGAGATTATCAGGAGCCCCAGCATTTT. Translating it yields CATSRDYQEPQHF.

The CDR3 bases are TGTGCCAGCAGTGTTCAGGGCAATCAGCCCCAGCATTTT. Its protein product is CASSVQGNQPQHF. The chain joins TRBV6-1 to TRBJ1-5; D is unclear. The V gene lost 4 bases and the J gene lost 2 bases, with 6 bases spanning the gap. The CDR3 is 13 amino acids. Germline values: CDR1 MNHNS, CDR2 SASEGT.

The CDR3 nucleotides read TGTGCCATCAGTGTGACAGGGGCTAATCAGCCCCAGCATTTT. Translated: CAISVTGANQPQHF. V gene TRBV10-3 combines with J gene TRBJ1-5; 8 bases agree with TRBD1. J gave up 4 bases and V 4 bases, and 3 bases lay outside the gene matches. The CDR3 is 14 amino acids. The germline CDR1 and CDR2 sequences are ENHRY and SYGVKD.